This T cell receptor (beta chain) came from a study of T cell responses to AZD1222 COVID-19 vaccine. Profiling relied on immunoSEQ multiplex PCR, and the TCRdb table lists in-frame clones only, not all of them. The sample gives tens of thousands of clones, over 75% of which show up once; 5.4% is in the top ten. Second-dose timings of about 4 or about 12 weeks were pooled. Comment on this clone: Its target is not known.

Study outcomes and limitations: Regions left unmutated in variants are reportedly the target of nearly half of spike-specific TCRs. Females made up more of the donors, who were largely white British, and clonal diversity may have come out too low. Vaccination with two AZD1222 doses was followed by a rise in Spike-specific TCR breadth and depth.

The CDR3 spans 16 residues. The V end was cut by 6 bases, the J end by 0 bases, with 18 bases between. Germline CDR1 reads SQVTM; CDR2 reads ANQGSEA. This clonotype was sampled from an adult who received the AZD1222 COVID-19 vaccine. The rearrangement links TRBV29-1 to TRBJ1-5; tentatively, D is TRBD1 (5 bases). Sequenced here: peripheral blood, sampled 28 days after the second AZD1222 dose. The CDR3 region is CSVGSGEGYSNQPQHF. CDR3 DNA sequence: TGCAGCGTGGGGAGTGGGGAGGGGTATAGCAATCAGCCCCAGCATTTT.